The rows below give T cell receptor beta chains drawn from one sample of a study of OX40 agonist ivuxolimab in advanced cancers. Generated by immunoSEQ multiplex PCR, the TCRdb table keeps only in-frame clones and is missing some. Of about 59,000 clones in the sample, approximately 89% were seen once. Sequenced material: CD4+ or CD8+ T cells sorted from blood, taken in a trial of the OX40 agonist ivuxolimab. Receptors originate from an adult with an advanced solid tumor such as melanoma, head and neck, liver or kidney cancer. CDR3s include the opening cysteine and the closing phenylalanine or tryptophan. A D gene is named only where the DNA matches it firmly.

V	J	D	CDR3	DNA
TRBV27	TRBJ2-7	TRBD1	CASGSGTDKTYEQYF	TGTGCCAGCGGCTCCGGGACAGATAAGACCTACGAGCAGTACTTC
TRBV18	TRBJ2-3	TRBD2	CASSLPGLAGGTDTQYF	TGTGCCAGCTCACTACCAGGACTAGCGGGAGGTACAGATACGCAGTATTTT
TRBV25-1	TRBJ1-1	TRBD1	CASNRQGEAFF	TGTGCCAGCAATCGACAGGGGGAAGCTTTCTTT
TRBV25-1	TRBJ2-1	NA	CASRTGQEAYNEQFF	TGTGCCAGCAGGACGGGACAAGAGGCCTACAATGAGCAGTTCTTC
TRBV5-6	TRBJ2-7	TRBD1	CASRRTGEHYEQYF	TGTGCCAGCAGACGGACAGGGGAGCACTACGAGCAGTACTTC
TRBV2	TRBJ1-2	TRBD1	CASNRPGQQYGYTF	TGTGCCAGCAATCGACCGGGACAGCAGTATGGCTACACCTTC
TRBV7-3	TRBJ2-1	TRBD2	CASSLAGGPNEQFF	TGTGCCAGCAGCCTAGCGGGAGGGCCGAATGAGCAGTTCTTC
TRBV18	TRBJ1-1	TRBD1	CASSPRTGGTEAFF	TGTGCCAGCTCACCAAGGACAGGCGGGACTGAAGCTTTCTTT
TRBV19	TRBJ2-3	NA	CASTPTQVSGSLGTTDTQYF	TGTGCCAGTACCCCCACTCAGGTTTCCGGATCATTAGGAACCACAGATACGCAGTATTTT
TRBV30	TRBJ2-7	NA	CAWSRGPSSYEQYF	TGTGCCTGGAGTCGGGGGCCTAGCTCCTACGAGCAGTACTTC